Listed below are T cell receptor beta chains from one sample, sequenced in a study of chemoradiotherapy in HPV16-positive cancers. Libraries were prepared by immunoSEQ multiplex PCR; TCRdb keeps only in-frame clonotypes and omits some of them. The table has more than 9,500 clones, 90% seen once. Sampling was carried out from a patient who underwent chemoradiotherapy. The source of these receptors is a human donor with HPV-associated anogenital cancer. Both conserved end residues are part of each CDR3. D genes are given only for firm matches. The size of a clone is reported for some rows only, either as once, few or many, or as a class for expanded clones.

>.|TRBJ2-3|.|TRBV11-2|14
TGTGCCAGCAGCCCCGATTTCGGGACAGATACGCAGTATTTT
CASSPDFGTDTQYF
>TRBD1|TRBJ1-6|.|TRBV19|15
TGTGCCAGTAGTACGCTCAGGGGGCAGGTTTCACCCCTCCACTTT
CASSTLRGQVSPLHF
>.|TRBJ2-5|.|TRBV25-1|14
TGTGCCAGCAGTGGCCCTAATTCCCAAGAGACCCAGTACTTC
CASSGPNSQETQYF
>.|TRBJ2-1|.|TRBV30|14
TGTGCCTGCCGGGCTAGCCATATCGAGGATGAGCAGTTCTTC
CACRASHIEDEQFF
>TRBD2|TRBJ2-1|.|TRBV6-1|15
TGTGCCAGCAGTGAACGTAGCGGGAGTAGCGATGAGCAGTTCTTC
CASSERSGSSDEQFF
>.|TRBJ1-6|.|TRBV9|17
TGTGCCAGCAGCGAGGAGGGCAAGGGGGGAGATGGTTCACCCCTCCACTTT
CASSEEGKGGDGSPLHF
>.|TRBJ2-2|once|TRBV27|17
TGTGCCAGCTCGAACTTCGATTGGGGGGAGCACACCGGGGAGCTGTTTTTT
CASSNFDWGEHTGELFF
>.|TRBJ1-2|few|TRBV5-1|14
TGCGCCAGCAGCACGGACGGGGATATCTATGGCTACACCTTC
CASSTDGDIYGYTF
>.|TRBJ1-4|.|TRBV19|13
TGTGCCAGTAGTATCACAACTAATGAAAAACTGTTTTTT
CASSITTNEKLFF
>TRBD2|TRBJ2-5|.|TRBV11-3|15
TGTGCCAGCAGCCTGGGTGGGCGGGGGGAAGAGACCCAGTACTTC
CASSLGGRGEETQYF
>.|TRBJ2-5|.|TRBV5-4|15
TGTGCCAGCAGCTTGGAGTCGGGAAAGGCGGAGACCCAGTACTTC
CASSLESGKAETQYF
>.|TRBJ2-7|.|TRBV18|14
TGTGCCAGCTCTCCTAGGACAGCCTCCTACGAGCAGTACTTC
CASSPRTASYEQYF
>TRBD1|TRBJ2-7|.|TRBV27|14
TGTGCCAGCTGGGACAGGGAGGGGATCTACGAGCAGTACTTC
CASWDREGIYEQYF
>.|TRBJ1-1|.|TRBV19|16
TGTGCCAGTAGTAGACAGACAGGTCAAATGAACACTGAAGCTTTCTTT
CASSRQTGQMNTEAFF
>.|TRBJ2-7|once|TRBV14|14
TGTGCCAGCAGCCAGCCGCGTGCAGTCGACGAGCAGTACTTC
CASSQPRAVDEQYF
>TRBD2|TRBJ2-7|.|TRBV19|15
TGTGCCAGTAGTATACGAGCGGGGGGGAGTTACGAGCAGTACTTC
CASSIRAGGSYEQYF
>.|TRBJ2-5|.|TRBV6-5|15
TGTGCCAGCAGCCGACTCGGGGCACCTCAAGAGACCCAGTACTTC
CASSRLGAPQETQYF